A selection of T cell receptor beta chains follows, all from one sample in a study of shared clonotypes between healthy human individuals. Measured with immunoSEQ multiplex PCR; TCRdb has only the in-frame clones, and not every one. The sample yields a few million clones, approximately 93% seen once. The sequenced sample consisted of naive CD4+ T cells from PBMCs. All receptors come from a man aged 18-30 years in good health. Some clones in this sample may be carry-over from other donors' samples. The conserved cysteine and the conserved F or W are not part of the CDR3 here. D genes are given only for firm matches.

TRBV7-2,NA,TRBJ1-4,ASSLGNRRSNEKLF
TRBV5-1,TRBD1,TRBJ1-4,ASRNGYRGSDEKLF
TRBV5-4,NA,TRBJ2-3,ASSLGADADTQY
TRBV5-5,NA,TRBJ2-3,ASSLGPGADTQY
TRBV28,TRBD1,TRBJ1-2,ASSLGGTGYYGYT
TRBV2,TRBD1,TRBJ2-7,ASSERYGDSSYEQY
TRBV11-3,NA,TRBJ2-1,ASSPRTASSYNEQF
TRBV7-6,TRBD1,TRBJ2-7,ASSPAGGVGEQY
TRBV29-1,NA,TRBJ1-1,SVGGMGTEAF
TRBV18,TRBD1,TRBJ1-5,ASGTGGAGQPQH
TRBV29-1,TRBD2,TRBJ2-7,SVEKGTSGLYEQY
TRBV6-5,NA,TRBJ2-2,ASSYIFRAGELF
TRBV14,NA,TRBJ2-2,ASSHPGSGNTGELF
TRBV18,NA,TRBJ2-3,ASSPQGGDTQY
TRBV30,TRBD2,TRBJ2-1,AWSVRGSEQF
TRBV5-3,NA,TRBJ1-5,ARSLDHRDQPQH
TRBV6-5,NA,TRBJ2-7,ASSYSSTPTYEQY
TRBV5-1,TRBD2,TRBJ2-3,ASSLVGGSPTDTQY
TRBV7-9,NA,TRBJ1-1,ASSSGGSRTEAF
TRBV27,NA,TRBJ1-1,ASSLGWGRANTEAF